This T cell receptor beta chain comes out of a study of T cell responses to AZD1222 COVID-19 vaccine. The method was immunoSEQ multiplex PCR; TCRdb's version includes in-frame clones alone and lacks a portion of them. The table records about 84,000 clones, approximately 85% of them present only once. V was clipped by 2 bases and J by 6 bases, with 14 bases between them. This CDR3 region has 15 residues. The germline V gene has CDR1 SGHNT and CDR2 YENEEA. The receptor was derived from an adult who received the AZD1222 COVID-19 vaccine. The chain links TRBV11-3 to TRBJ2-1; perhaps TRBD2 as D (7 bases). Sample: peripheral blood, taken 28 days after the second AZD1222 dose. The CDR3 sequence: CASSLQAGAGNEQFF. As DNA, the CDR3 is TGTGCCAGCAGCTTACAGGCGGGGGCGGGCAATGAGCAGTTCTTC.